The next 22 T cell receptor beta chains were all read from a single sample in a study of regulatory T cells in long-lasting Graves disease. The time point here: persistent/refractory GD, antithyroid drugs over 5 years with positive TRAb. Extracted RNA from PBMCs served as the source of the TCR library. Combining iRepertoire HTBI primers with Arm-PCR of CDR3 regions, the authors built TCR beta libraries. Each CDR3 protein is one row after TCRdb ran MiXCR on the multiplex PCR reads. The sample lists about 430,000 distinct CDR3 sequences; around 23% were seen once. The sequences come from peripheral blood mononuclear cells (PBMCs), collected when the disease was refractory, from a patient treated with antithyroid drugs. These receptors all stem from a female donor with Graves disease.

This clonotype has at least ten counts. The chain recombines TRBV12-3 or TRBV12-4 with TRBJ2-6; D perhaps matches TRBD1 (5 bases). V shed 6 bases and J shed 2 bases, with 20 bases lying between them. The CDR3 totals 18 residues. The CDR3: CASSPPAGILAGANVLTF. As DNA, the CDR3 is TGTGCCAGCAGCCCCCCGGCAGGGATTCTGGCTGGGGCCAACGTCCTGACTTTC.

CDR3 sequence (DNA): TGTGCCACCAGCAAAACAGGGTCAACTAATGAAAAACTGTTTTTT. Its protein is CATSKTGSTNEKLFF. The chain joins TRBV15 to TRBJ1-4; D is perhaps TRBD1 (6 bases). Germline V gene sequence: CDR1 LNHNV, CDR2 YYDKDF (reference sequence). This CDR3 has 15 residues. Deletions cut 4 bases from V and 0 bases from J, with 9 bases between.

V is TRBV12-3 or TRBV12-4 and J is TRBJ2-1; TRBD2 matches 15 bases. This CDR3 comprises 17 residues. Losses at the gene ends were 0 bases for V and 7 bases for J; bases not matched to a gene: 4. The CDR3 nucleotides are TGTGCCAGCAGTTTAGCCGGACTAGCGGGAGGGGGTAATGAGCAGTTCTTC. Amino acid sequence: CASSLAGLAGGGNEQFF.

This clonotype was picked up a small number of times. The chain has TRBV29-1 and TRBJ1-2, with TRBD1 as a possible D gene (6 bases). The V end lost 3 bases, the J end lost 3 bases, and 11 bases lay between the germline ends. Germline V gives CDR1 SQVTM, CDR2 ANQGSEA. The CDR3 contains 13 residues. CDR3 residues: CSVEGASDYGYTF. For the CDR3, the DNA is TGCAGCGTTGAGGGGGCGTCCGACTATGGCTACACCTTC.

In its sample, this clonotype was seen a few times. The CDR3 nucleotides are TGTGCCAGCAGTTCGACTAGCGGGATGTCCTACGAGCAGTACTTC. Translating it yields CASSSTSGMSYEQYF. The chain links TRBV27 to TRBJ2-7, with TRBD2 matching 11 bases. The V segment lost 4 bases and the J segment 1 base; nucleotides outside the gene matches: 3. Germline V gives CDR1 MNHEY, CDR2 SMNVEV (reference sequence). The CDR3 spans 15 residues.

The chain carries TRBV7-9 and TRBJ2-5; D is ambiguous. CDR1 SEHNR and CDR2 FQNEAQ come from the germline V gene (reference sequence). V dropped 5 bases and J dropped 5 bases, with 12 bases sitting between them. This CDR3 contains 13 residues. The CDR3 is CASSIRLVETQYF. CDR3 DNA: TGTGCCAGCAGCATACGGCTCGTCGAGACCCAGTACTTC.

Here the CDR3 reads CSARVPDRANSPLHF. CDR3 nucleotides: TGCAGTGCTAGAGTCCCGGACAGGGCAAATTCACCCCTCCACTTT. This chain links TRBV20-1 with TRBJ1-6, with 8 bases matching TRBD1. V lost 1 base, J lost 7 bases, and 6 bases stayed unmatched. The CDR3 covers 15 residues. Per germline, CDR1 DFQATT and CDR2 SNEGSKA (reference sequence).

This clonotype has just a few counts. The chain recombines TRBV5-1 with TRBJ2-7, with D perhaps being TRBD1 or TRBD2 (5 bases each). Trimming removed 0 bases at V and 2 bases at J, with 12 bases between. The CDR3 totals 15 residues. Per germline, CDR1 SGHRS and CDR2 YFSETQ. CDR3 DNA sequence: TGCGCCAGCAGCTTGGAGTCGGGACCCCCCTACGAGCAGTACTTC. Its protein product is CASSLESGPPYEQYF.

This clonotype has only a few counts. This chain uses TRBV28 with TRBJ2-3, with 10 nucleotides matching TRBD2. This CDR3 has 16 residues. Germline assignment: CDR1 MDHEN and CDR2 SYDVKM. J gave up 6 bases and V 2 bases, and 8 bases lay outside the gene matches. CDR3 coding DNA: TGTGCCAGCAGTTTAAAACTAGCGGGACCCCCTGATACGCAGTATTTT. It codes for CASSLKLAGPPDTQYF.

The CDR3 coding sequence is TGTGCCAGCCGGACAGGGCGGGGAAGTGAAAAACTGTTTTTT. This codes for CASRTGRGSEKLFF. The chain employs TRBV2 and TRBJ1-4; 8 positions match TRBD1. V dropped 8 bases and J dropped 7; count of bases not matched to a gene: 9. CDR1 SNHLY and CDR2 FYNNEI come from the germline V gene. CDR3 size: 14 residues.

The chain uses TRBV28 and TRBJ2-3; D call uncertain. Trimming cost V 3 bases and J 0 bases, with 10 bases left between them. The CDR3 has 15 residues. Germline V gene lookup returns CDR1 MDHEN and CDR2 SYDVKM. The DNA for the CDR3 is TGTGCCAGCAGTTTTCCCCCCACAAGCACAGATACGCAGTATTTT. This sequence encodes CASSFPPTSTDTQYF. Full variable domain (remainder filled in from reference TRBV28 and TRBJ2-3): DVKVTQSSRYLVKRTGEKVFLECVQDMDHENMFWYRQDPGLGLRLIYFSYDVKMKEKGDIPEGYSVSREKKERFSLILESASTNQTSMYLCASSFPPTSTDTQYFGPGTRLTVL.

The chain employs TRBV19 and TRBJ2-1; D is unclear. V was cut by 3 bases and J by 0 bases, with 9 bases left in between. Germline V gene data show CDR1 as LNHDA and CDR2 as SQIVND (reference sequence). The CDR3 spans 15 residues. The CDR3 spells CASSMQASSYNEQFF. The CDR3 DNA sequence: TGTGCCAGTAGTATGCAGGCATCCTCCTACAATGAGCAGTTCTTC.

The chain carries TRBV5-4 and TRBJ1-2; D call uncertain. CDR3 length equals 15 residues. The germline V gene encodes CDR1 SGHNT and CDR2 YYREEE (reference sequence). Trimming removed 1 base at V and 5 bases at J, with 15 bases between. The CDR3 spells CASSLISSAAYGYTF. The CDR3 coding sequence is TGTGCCAGCAGCTTGATTTCGTCAGCAGCGTATGGCTACACCTTC. Full variable domain (remainder filled in from reference TRBV5-4 and TRBJ1-2): ETGVTQSPTHLIKTRGQQVTLRCSSQSGHNTVSWYQQALGQGPQFIFQYYREEENGRGNFPPRFSGLQFPNYSSELNVNALELDDSALYLCASSLISSAAYGYTFGSGTRLTVV.

A few counts support this clonotype. The rearrangement uses TRBV24-1 and TRBJ1-5, with 7 bases fitting TRBD1. Germline CDR1 is KGHDR and CDR2 is SFDVKD. V trimming: 4 bases; J trimming: 0 bases; junction bases outside the gene matches: 5. This CDR3 has 16 amino acids. CDR3 amino acids: CATSEGQGVSNQPQHF. DNA of the CDR3: TGTGCCACCAGTGAAGGGCAGGGGGTTAGCAATCAGCCCCAGCATTTT.

This clonotype turned up a few times. The J gene is TRBJ1-3, the V gene TRBV11-2; the D gene is possibly TRBD1 (5 bases). Germline CDR1 reads SGHAT; CDR2 reads FQNNGV. This CDR3 comprises 17 residues. V lost 1 base, J lost 4 bases, and 17 bases lay in between. CDR3 in amino acids: CASSLGRDFIRGNTIYF. CDR3 sequence (DNA): TGTGCCAGCAGCTTAGGGCGGGACTTCATCCGAGGAAACACCATATATTTT.

This clonotype appeared many times. The genes are TRBV12-3 or TRBV12-4 and TRBJ2-7, with 8 bases matching TRBD1. V shed 6 bases and J 0 bases; nucleotides not matched to a gene: 7. The CDR3 consists of 15 residues. The CDR3 loop is CASRKTGTGSYEQYF. The CDR3 DNA sequence: TGTGCCAGCAGGAAGACCGGGACAGGCTCCTACGAGCAGTACTTC.

The table lists this clonotype with many counts. This rearrangement joins TRBV24-1 to TRBJ2-4; 10 bases map to TRBD1. V dropped 3 bases and J dropped 6; count of bases not matched to a gene: 4. This CDR3 region has 15 residues. Germline CDR1 and CDR2: KGHDR and SFDVKD. Written as DNA, the CDR3 is TGTGCCACCAGTGATCCCCGGGACAGGGGAAACATTCAGTACTTC. This translates into CATSDPRDRGNIQYF.

This clonotype was detected many times. V is TRBV19 and J is TRBJ1-5; 10 nucleotides align to TRBD1. Germline loops: CDR1 LNHDA, CDR2 SQIVND (reference sequence). The length of the CDR3 is 16 residues. The V segment lost 4 bases and the J segment 1 base; nucleotides outside the gene matches: 4. CDR3 sequence reads: CASSRQGARSNQPQHF. The CDR3 DNA sequence: TGTGCCAGTAGTAGACAGGGGGCGAGAAGCAATCAGCCCCAGCATTTT.

This clonotype has ten or more counts. The V call is TRBV28, the J call TRBJ1-5; tentatively, D is TRBD1 (5 bases). The germline V gene has CDR1 MDHEN and CDR2 SYDVKM. The CDR3 runs to 15 residues. V was shortened by 7 bases and J by 2 bases, with 15 bases between the two germline ends. The CDR3, as DNA: TGTGCCAGCACCTCGGGAGGGGTAGGCAATCAGCCCCAGCATTTT. Its protein is CASTSGGVGNQPQHF. The whole variable domain, filled in from reference TRBV28 and TRBJ1-5, reads DVKVTQSSRYLVKRTGEKVFLECVQDMDHENMFWYRQDPGLGLRLIYFSYDVKMKEKGDIPEGYSVSREKKERFSLILESASTNQTSMYLCASTSGGVGNQPQHFGDGTRLSIL.

The V and J genes are TRBV29-1 and TRBJ2-1, with D possibly TRBD2 on 6 matching bases. There are 14 residues in the CDR3. Trimming took off 2 bases at V and 0 bases at J, with 8 bases between the two ends. Germline CDR1 and CDR2: SQVTM and ANQGSEA. In nucleotides, the CDR3 is TGCAGCGTTGAACTGACTAGCTCCTACAATGAGCAGTTCTTC. This translates into CSVELTSSYNEQFF.

This clonotype was observed many times. The chain uses TRBV29-1 and TRBJ2-7, with D possibly matching TRBD1 (6 bases). The V and J ends lost 6 bases and 4 bases respectively, with 19 bases between them. Germline loops: CDR1 SQVTM, CDR2 ANQGSEA. This CDR3 comprises 14 residues. The CDR3 nucleotides are TGCAGCGTGGAGACCGGGACAAGGACATACGAGCAGTACTTC. Protein product: CSVETGTRTYEQYF.

The chain is built from TRBV18 and TRBJ1-2; D is possibly TRBD1 (6 bases). The germline V gene has CDR1 KGHSH and CDR2 LQKENI. Trimming removed 2 bases from V and 4 bases from J, with 14 bases in between. The CDR3 runs 15 residues. The CDR3 reads CASSPTQQGGYGYTF. The CDR3 DNA is TGTGCCAGCTCACCAACTCAACAGGGCGGCTATGGCTACACCTTC.